The entry below gives a single T cell receptor (beta chain) sequence along with its context. This clone turned up a few times. The target of this receptor is not known. The sample holds no much larger clone one base away, and base qualities are not on file. The CDR3 starts with the cysteine, ends with the phenylalanine, and has 17 residues. Kept here is only the CDR3 DNA, which spans 51 bases and is read in frame from base 1. The V and J ends are trimmed by 6 bases and 1 base, leaving 22 bases between them. From the germline V gene, CDR1 is SQVTM and CDR2 is ANQGSEA. In total, approximately 700 healthy bone marrow donors made up the cohort. At the time of sampling, all cohort members were nominally healthy, though unrecorded immune exposures were likely present. The donor tested CMV seropositive, placing the donor among the 250 to 350 seropositive members of the cohort. A peripheral blood sample was collected from each donor, and TCR beta sequencing was performed on peripheral blood mononuclear cells. The Qiagen DNeasy Blood Extraction Kit was used to extract genomic DNA from the blood cell samples.

This specimen belongs to a study of cytomegalovirus exposure and HLA in healthy donors (dated by TCRdb to the late 2010s). Regarding the research as a whole: An earlier analysis of approximately 600 of the donors reported approximately 290 Gb of sequence data and about 100 million unique TCR beta sequences from 150 million to 200 million T cells. An early release that covered approximately 600 HLA-typed donors contained 300 to 350 gigabases of sequencing data and roughly 84 million unique TCR sequences. Of the 300 to 500 genotyped donors, less than 85% were placed in the genetic ancestry cluster associated with self-reported Caucasian donors. The study aimed to test whether cataloging public T cell receptors could reveal signatures of past pathogen exposure. The study used immunosequencing to profile the T cell repertoires of approximately 630 subjects and linked those repertoires to cytomegalovirus serostatus. In addition to the first cohort of 666 subjects, a separate validation cohort of 130 or so different subjects was used. To predict cytomegalovirus infection status, the study combined high-throughput TCR immunosequencing, statistical association of individual TCRs with disease status, and machine learning. A later analysis re-analyzed previously published TCR beta repertoires from approximately 670 donors and added high-resolution HLA genotyping to study TCR occurrence patterns. Rather than drawing on any new phenotypic data, the later analysis identified candidate immune exposures from TCR beta sequences and the way those sequences occurred across donors. In an earlier analysis of around 540 of the donors, high-throughput TCR beta sequencing was used to judge whether each TCR beta V gene segment behaved as functional or pseudogenic. Donor age, sex, ethnicity and CMV serostatus were collected together with the repertoire data. In a later genetic analysis, genome-wide SNP genotypes for about 65% of the roughly 700 donors were used, and that subset was treated as a discovery cohort. All discovery cohort repertoires had been generated on a single sequencing platform. Class I and class II HLA loci were covered by the typing at four-digit resolution. Typing coverage varied by locus: roughly 629-640 donors for A, B, C, DRB1 and DQB1; more than 500 for DQA1; approximately 610 for DPA1; around 490 for DPB1. Roughly 5 DR-DQ haplotypes were handled as single units for association and clustering, since linkage in the cohort was strong. On average, around 200,000 unique TCR beta nucleotide sequences were sequenced per donor among about 400 genotyped donors of the cohort, with roughly a sixth of those sequences being non-productive. Paper-wide results and their limitations: Only TCR beta chains were sequenced in this cohort, and the absence of alpha or paired-chain data limited detectable features. A further reported finding was that TCR beta sequences accurately predicted the HLA-A and HLA-B alleles for most subjects in the first cohort. A later analysis found that most CMV-associated TCR beta chains appeared HLA-restricted, with HLA associations seemingly driven largely by CMV exposure. Strong co-occurrence of HLA alleles, especially DR and DQ, made assigning TCR associations to individual alleles difficult. Some IMGT-functional V segments, including TRBV6-2 and TRBV6-3, could not be told apart with the 87-base-pair reads, so those segments were excluded. Roughly uniform sequencing depth across donors was assumed in presence/absence analyses, although this assumption may not hold. Over 15 rarely observed V segments, including chromosome 9 orphons, were excluded from the earlier analysis of some 590 of the donors because counts were too low. A group of highly shared sequence variants was considered likely to be a technical artifact of the sequencing pipeline. In vitro tests confirmed that three of the cytomegalovirus-associated TCR beta chains recognize cytomegalovirus antigens. The study listed 164 TCR beta chains as associated with cytomegalovirus. According to a later analysis, parvovirus B19, influenza, CMV and Epstein-Barr virus appeared linked to several top co-occurrence clusters. Specific HLA alleles were associated with some 15,000 TCR beta sequences at a false discovery rate of 0.05 in a later analysis. In an earlier analysis of about 600 of the donors, most TCR beta V segments appeared in productive rearrangements about 87% or about 30% of the time, broadly matching IMGT annotations. In a later analysis, HLA-associated TCR beta chains were found to be more clonally expanded and to have lower generation probabilities than equally common non-associated chains. Immune exposure information for the cohort was limited to CMV serostatus. The authors suggested that the approach could potentially be extended to other disease states and immunological phenotypes. The classifier was reported to diagnose cytomegalovirus status with high specificity and sensitivity in both the original and validation cohorts. HLA typing was unavailable for some donors at each locus, so association tests used only the typed subset. According to a later genetic analysis, donors in an Asian-associated ancestry cluster had fewer N-insertions in productive TCRs than the approximately 700-donor mean. A later analysis found that TCR association rates varied across HLA loci, with DRB1 alleles showing the most associated TCRs and HLA-C alleles the fewest. A later genetic analysis associated a missense DCLRE1C variant with V-gene and J-gene trimming of TCR beta chains, and an independent cohort replicated the association. Most TCR sequences were observed very rarely across donors, whereas some public TCRs were present in many individuals. Linkage disequilibrium might explain the correlated functional status among segregating V segments, but an unknown experimental factor could not be ruled out.

Libraries were made using the immunoSEQ multiplex PCR assay. For the multiplex PCR, a mixture combining 60 forward primers for TCR Vbeta segments and 13 reverse primers for TCR Jbeta segments was used. Amplification of the CDR3 region of rearranged TCR beta genes was performed with a multiplex PCR assay on genomic DNA. Amplified TCR beta libraries were sequenced as 87-base-pair reads on the Illumina HiSeq System. The authors' analysis ran thus. In a later analysis, 70 million to 95 million unique TCR beta chains were counted across the roughly 670 repertoires, and around 10 million of these chains were shared by at least two donors. Raw reads were error-corrected and collapsed into unique sequences by a nearest-neighbor algorithm in which closely related sequences were merged to remove PCR and sequencing errors. To assign V, D and J gene segments, CDR3 sequences were aligned to IMGT reference sequences. For a sequence to be retained, a match of at least six nucleotides to both a V gene segment and a J gene segment was required. Rearrangements were classified as productive when the CDR3 lacked stop codons and remained in frame with V and J, and all other rearrangements were classified as non-productive. Following IMGT convention, CDR3 was defined as the stretch from the second conserved V-encoded cysteine to the conserved J-encoded phenylalanine. The earlier analysis of a few hundred of the donors excluded sequences that lacked an unambiguous match to a single V gene segment. In an earlier analysis of 450 to 700 of the donors, V segments were called functional above 56.7% productive rearrangements and were called segregating when the between-donor standard deviation exceeded 5%. To diagnose cytomegalovirus status from the catalog of TCR beta chain sequences, a statistical classification framework was built. A later analysis assigned V and J genes by comparing TCR nucleotide sequences with IMGT/GENE-DB human TR gene sequences. A later analysis assigned CDR3 sequences and most-parsimonious VDJ recombination scenarios with the TCRdist pipeline. A later analysis defined each TCR beta chain by its CDR3 amino acid sequence plus V-gene family, and excluded reads lacking a unique V-gene family. A later analysis removed 592 highly shared, low-generation-probability nucleotide sequences to deal with suspected cross-contamination and a sequencing artifact. In a later analysis, a clonal expansion index for each public chain was calculated from normalized within-repertoire ranks of inferred template counts. In a later analysis, generation probabilities were computed using a VDJ recombination model fitted to out-of-frame rearrangements, and the results were checked against IGoR. In a later analysis, hypergeometric tests were used to score TCR-TCR, TCR-HLA and TCR-CMV co-occurrence, with a repertoire-size bias correction applied to TCR pairs. To estimate false discovery rates, a later analysis permuted the HLA or CMV assignments 20 times. In a later analysis, co-occurring TCRs were grouped using DBSCAN, with TCRdist sequence similarity added in when clustering inside HLA-allele-positive subsets. Repertoires with fewer than 30,000 or more than 120,000 public chains were left out of co-occurrence clustering, as were a handful of repertoires with anomalous nucleotide sharing. TCRdb took this table from immuneACCESS and kept in-frame rearrangements with V and J called. Such tables lack part of the clones; where checked against another copy, unresolved V genes explain under half of the gap, and the rest is unexplained. V and J calls and clone size are copied from that table; D and trimming were computed from the DNA. This sample has roughly 180,000 clones in its table, and roughly 9.4% of those were observed once. Roughly 1.3% of the sample is taken by the ten largest.

Material: PBMCs. Recombination connected TRBV29-1 to TRBJ1-5, with the D gene too uncertain to name. This sequence originates from a woman in her twenties or thirties in good health and CMV-seropositive. The sequence in DNA is TGCAGCGTCACGTATGGGTTAGGAGGGTCGAGCAATCAGCCCCAGCATTTT. This sequence encodes CSVTYGLGGSSNQPQHF.